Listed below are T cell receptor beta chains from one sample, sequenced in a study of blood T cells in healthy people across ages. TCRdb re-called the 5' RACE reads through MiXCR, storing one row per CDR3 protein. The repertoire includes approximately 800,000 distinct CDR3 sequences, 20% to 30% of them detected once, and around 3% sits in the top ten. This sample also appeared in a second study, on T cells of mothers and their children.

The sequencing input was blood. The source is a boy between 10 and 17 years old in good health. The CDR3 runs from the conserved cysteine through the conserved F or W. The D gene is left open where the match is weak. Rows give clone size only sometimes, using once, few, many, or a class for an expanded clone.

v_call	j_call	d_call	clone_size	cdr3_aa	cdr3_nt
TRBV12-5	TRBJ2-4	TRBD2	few	CASGSGGGKNIQYF	TGTGCTAGTGGTTCGGGGGGGGGCAAAAACATTCAGTACTTC
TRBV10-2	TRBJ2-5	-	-	CASAPGSIEETQYF	TGCGCCAGCGCCCCAGGGTCGATAGAAGAGACCCAGTACTTC
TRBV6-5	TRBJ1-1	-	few	CASSYGSEAFF	TGTGCCAGCAGTTATGGGTCTGAAGCTTTCTTT
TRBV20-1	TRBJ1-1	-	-	CSAREGRVTEAFF	TGCAGTGCTAGAGAGGGGCGGGTCACTGAAGCTTTCTTT
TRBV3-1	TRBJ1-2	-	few	CASTSLAQGSKGYTF	TGTGCCAGCACCTCTCTAGCCCAGGGTTCCAAAGGCTACACCTTC
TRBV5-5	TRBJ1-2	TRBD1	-	CASSHTGTGNYGYTF	TGTGCCAGCAGCCACACCGGGACAGGGAACTATGGCTACACCTTC
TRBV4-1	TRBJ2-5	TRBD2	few	CASSPRSRGGQETQYF	TGCGCCAGCAGCCCCCGCTCGCGGGGGGGGCAAGAGACCCAGTACTTC
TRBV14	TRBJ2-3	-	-	CASSQALFTQYF	TGTGCCAGCAGCCAAGCCCTCTTCACGCAGTATTTT
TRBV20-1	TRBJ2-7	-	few	CSALGPYEQYF	TGCAGTGCTCTGGGCCCCTACGAGCAGTACTTC
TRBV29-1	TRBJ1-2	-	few	CSVESGGGYTF	TGCAGCGTTGAAAGTGGGGGCGGCTACACCTTC
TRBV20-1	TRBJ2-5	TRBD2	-	CSATRPVAGAFQETQYF	TGCAGTGCTACCAGACCCGTAGCGGGGGCATTCCAAGAGACCCAGTACTTC
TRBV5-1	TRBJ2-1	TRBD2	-	CASSSWTSQDYNEQFF	TGCGCCAGCAGCTCTTGGACTAGCCAGGATTACAATGAGCAGTTCTTC
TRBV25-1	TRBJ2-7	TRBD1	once	CATQPGQGFEQYF	TGTGCCACTCAACCGGGACAGGGTTTCGAGCAGTACTTC
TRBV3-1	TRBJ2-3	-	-	CASSSGEGGDTDTQYF	TGTGCCAGCAGCTCGGGCGAGGGCGGGGACACAGATACGCAGTATTTT
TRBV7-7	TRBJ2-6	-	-	CASSLTFGGATGANVLTF	TGTGCCAGCAGCTTGACCTTCGGGGGCGCAACTGGGGCCAACGTCCTGACTTTC
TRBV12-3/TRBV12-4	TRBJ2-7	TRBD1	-	CASSWIDRGVSYEQYF	TGTGCCAGCAGTTGGATAGACAGGGGTGTATCCTACGAGCAGTACTTC
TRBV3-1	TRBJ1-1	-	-	CASSQGQSRAFF	TGTGCCAGCAGCCAAGGACAGTCTAGAGCTTTCTTT
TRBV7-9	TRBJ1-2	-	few	CASSFGYYGYTF	TGTGCCAGCAGCTTTGGGTACTATGGCTACACCTTC
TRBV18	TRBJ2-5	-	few	CASSPRKGETQYF	TGTGCCAGCTCACCACGGAAGGGCGAGACCCAGTACTTC
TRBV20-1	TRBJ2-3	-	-	CSARDVLTDTQYF	TGCAGTGCTAGAGATGTACTCACAGATACGCAGTATTTT
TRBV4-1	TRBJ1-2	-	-	CASSHDGRGEENYGYTF	TGCGCCAGCAGCCACGATGGGAGGGGAGAAGAGAACTATGGCTACACCTTC
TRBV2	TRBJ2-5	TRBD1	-	CASLVGQGETQYF	TGTGCCAGCCTGGTCGGACAGGGAGAGACCCAGTACTTC
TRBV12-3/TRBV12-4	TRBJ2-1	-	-	CASSPGSEQFF	TGTGCCAGCAGTCCGGGGAGTGAGCAGTTCTTC
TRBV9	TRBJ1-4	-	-	CASSSSQNSGQSTNEKLFF	TGTGCCAGCAGCTCCTCCCAAAACTCGGGACAATCAACTAATGAAAAACTGTTTTTT
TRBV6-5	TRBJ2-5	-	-	CASSYSGQPLYF	TGTGCCAGCAGTTACTCGGGGCAGCCCCTGTACTTC
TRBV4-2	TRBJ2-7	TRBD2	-	CASSQGPASGLYEQYF	TGTGCCAGCAGCCAGGGCCCGGCTAGCGGGCTGTACGAGCAGTACTTC
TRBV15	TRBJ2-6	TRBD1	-	CATSRDRGSGANVLTF	TGTGCCACCAGCAGGGACAGGGGATCTGGGGCCAACGTCCTGACTTTC
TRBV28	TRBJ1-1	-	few	CASSLTMNTEAFF	TGTGCCAGCAGTCTCACCATGAACACTGAAGCTTTCTTT
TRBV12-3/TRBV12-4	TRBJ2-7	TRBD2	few	CASSPRVAGTYSYEQYF	TGTGCCAGCAGTCCCCGGGTAGCGGGCACGTACTCCTACGAGCAGTACTTC
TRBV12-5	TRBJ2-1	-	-	CASGLGEQVQDNEQFF	TGTGCTAGTGGTTTGGGGGAACAGGTACAGGACAATGAGCAGTTCTTC
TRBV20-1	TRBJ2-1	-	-	CSARPLRGAYNEQFF	TGCAGTGCTAGGCCCCTCCGGGGGGCGTACAATGAGCAGTTCTTC
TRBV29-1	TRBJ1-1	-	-	CSVVQGEAFF	TGCAGCGTTGTACAGGGAGAAGCTTTCTTT
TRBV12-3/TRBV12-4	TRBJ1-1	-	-	CASSLEGTAYWEVNTEAFF	TGTGCCAGCAGTTTAGAAGGGACGGCTTATTGGGAGGTGAACACTGAAGCTTTCTTT
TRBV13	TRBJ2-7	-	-	CASSLEGSGSYEQYF	TGTGCCAGCAGCTTAGAGGGGTCGGGCTCCTACGAGCAGTACTTC
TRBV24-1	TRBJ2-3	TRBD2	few	CATSDLRGGAPDTQYF	TGTGCCACCAGTGATTTGCGGGGGGGCGCGCCGGATACGCAGTATTTT
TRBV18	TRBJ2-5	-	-	CASSPGVGETQYF	TGTGCCAGCTCTCCAGGGGTTGGAGAGACCCAGTACTTC
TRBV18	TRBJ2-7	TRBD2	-	CASSPQGGLAGVEQYF	TGTGCCAGCTCACCCCAAGGGGGACTAGCGGGGGTCGAGCAGTACTTC
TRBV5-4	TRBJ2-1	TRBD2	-	CASSSTSGGRLDEQFF	TGTGCCAGCAGCTCAACTAGCGGGGGGAGGCTAGATGAGCAGTTCTTC
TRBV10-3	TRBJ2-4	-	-	CAISLGRVDIQYF	TGTGCCATCAGTCTGGGAAGGGTGGACATTCAGTACTTC
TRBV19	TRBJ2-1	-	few	CASSLFTSSYNEQFF	TGTGCCAGTAGTTTATTTACGAGCTCCTACAATGAGCAGTTCTTC